This TCR beta chain appears in the sequencing data of a study of shared clonotypes between healthy human individuals. The study, taken as a whole, reports: Genetic and exposure-history diversity was limited by the few donors.

CDR3 length equals 13 residues. V lost 2 bases, J lost 2 bases, and 7 bases lay in between. Germline V gene lookup returns CDR1 ENHRY and CDR2 SYGVKD. Naive CD8 populations comprised CD45RO-negative cells positively selected for CCR7, excluding terminally differentiated effector memory CD45RA+ cells. Each sample came from a Caucasian adult donor living in Nashville, Tennessee. This clone has a handful of counts. Its target is not known. This table comes from immunoSEQ multiplex PCR, and its TCRdb copy is limited to in-frame clones, with some not included. The sample carries about 800,000 clones, 96% recorded once.

The receptor comes from a man aged 30 to 45 in good health. The chain has TRBV10-3 and TRBJ2-7; a weak D match, TRBD2 (6 bases). The sample consisted of naive CD8+ T cells sorted from blood. The CDR3 DNA is TGTGCCATCAGTGAGCGGGGGACCTACGAGCAGTACTTC. It is translated as CAISERGTYEQYF.